This T cell receptor (beta chain) was obtained from a study of blood T cell repertoires in COVID-19. Study information: The United States, Italy and Spain supplied acute and convalescent COVID-19 samples. PBMCs, B-cell-depleted T cells, or T cells provided the cDNA or gDNA that made up the material.

After removal of 7 bases from V and 4 bases from J, the junction contained 3 bases not matched to a gene. The CDR3 is 14 amino acids. Germline loops: CDR1 MDHEN, CDR2 SYDVKM. This clone appeared a single time. Under the authors' procedure: Counts of nucleated cells, estimated from reference gene primer amplification, were obtained. Libraries were prepared by immunoSEQ multiplex PCR; TCRdb keeps only in-frame clonotypes and omits some of them. For V, J and clone size, that table is used; D and trimming come from the DNA. The data show about 180,000 clones, roughly 78% seen once. The TCR sequence derives from a man in his 70s with active or convalescent COVID-19. V gene TRBV28 combines with J gene TRBJ2-2, with 10 bases matching TRBD1. Input material: peripheral blood. CDR3 DNA: TGTGCCAGCACGACAGGGGGCATCACCGGGGAGCTGTTTTTT. Translating it yields CASTTGGITGELFF.